A selection of T cell receptor beta chains follows, all from one sample in a study of cytomegalovirus exposure and HLA in healthy donors. The repertoire was sequenced with immunoSEQ multiplex PCR; TCRdb's copy has only in-frame clones and lacks some. The sample totals approximately 110,000 clones. The sample taken for sequencing was PBMCs. These receptors were taken from a man aged 18 to 30 in good health and CMV-seronegative. Each CDR3 is given with its conserved first and last residue.

v_gene	CDR3aa
TRBV28	CASSLPARGGYTF
TRBV9	CASSSTGDPNQPQHF
TRBV5-1	CASSWDLATQYF
TRBV6-1	CASSEARSYEQYF
TRBV7-2	CASSQGLALVEQFF
TRBV6-1	CASSVRQGNNYGYTF
TRBV28	CASSFSGENEKLFF
TRBV2	CASTGHREETQYF
TRBV5-1	CASSPRDRGTNTEAFF
TRBV5-6	CASSLSGGARNQPQHF
TRBV7-9	CASSLLDGTEAFF
TRBV5-1	CASSLASGSYNEQFF
TRBV7-8	CASTETGRTEAFF
TRBV30	CAWSTPPGYDTEAFF
TRBV6-1	CASRYRARGYTF
TRBV14	CASSPTSGKIEQYF
TRBV18	CASFTTSLNEQFF
TRBV28	CASSPPRTLPYEQYF
TRBV5-4	CASSLDRLGATNYGYTF
TRBV27	CASSLRGGQAFF
TRBV29-1	CSVGTSTEDEQFF
TRBV9	CASSVYSTNEKLFF
TRBV27	CASSPIQAEGYTF
TRBV27	CASSLQGTLYTEAFF
TRBV21-1	CASSFRQGADQPQHF